This TCR beta chain was recorded in a study of vaccination and CD4 T cells after COVID-19. Study summary: Convalescent patients gave post-COVID blood a median about 110 days post-diagnosis, range 35 to 161.

For this clonotype: Its antigen is currently unknown.

The study sequenced cultured CD4+ T cell DNA using the Oncomine TCR Beta short-read assay. TCRdb called the PCR reads again in MiXCR, with one record for every CDR3 protein. Of about 6,600 distinct CDR3 sequences listed, more than 15% are singletons. The ends were cut back, 5 bases at V and 5 bases at J, with 10 bases in the middle. The CDR3 is 13 residues long. Per the germline V gene, CDR1 is MNHNS and CDR2 is SASEGT. Treatment: approximately 9-day PBMC culture with coronavirus spike peptide pools or control peptides (ViraFEST assay). Wells contained about 2 million PBMCs each, and these were cultured with around 10 IU/ml IL-2 and about 11 ug/ml peptide pools.

The receptor's source is a human donor who had recovered from COVID-19. Sequencing was performed on CD4+ T cells from blood, cultured in vitro. The rearrangement links TRBV6-1 to TRBJ2-1; D might be TRBD1 (6 bases). CDR3 sequence: CASSPTGNNEQFF. The CDR3 nucleotides read TGTGCCAGCAGTCCCACAGGGAACAATGAGCAGTTCTTC.